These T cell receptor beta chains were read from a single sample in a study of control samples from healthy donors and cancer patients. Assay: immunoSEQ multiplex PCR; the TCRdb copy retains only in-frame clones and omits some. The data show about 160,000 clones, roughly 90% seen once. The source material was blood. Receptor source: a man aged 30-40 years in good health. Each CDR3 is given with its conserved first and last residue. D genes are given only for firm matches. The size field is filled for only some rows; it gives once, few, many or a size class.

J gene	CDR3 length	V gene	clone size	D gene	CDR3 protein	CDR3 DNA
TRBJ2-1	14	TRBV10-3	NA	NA	CAISEGPTGNEQFF	TGTGCCATCAGTGAGGGGCCGACGGGGAATGAGCAGTTCTTC
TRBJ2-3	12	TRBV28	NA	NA	CASKNTGDTQYF	TGTGCCAGCAAGAACACGGGGGATACGCAGTATTTT
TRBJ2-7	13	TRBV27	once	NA	CASSFRRAHEQYF	TGTGCCAGCAGTTTCCGTCGGGCCCACGAGCAGTACTTC
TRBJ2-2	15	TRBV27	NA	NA	CASRLGGLSTGELFF	TGTGCCAGCAGACTGGGGGGCTTAAGCACCGGGGAGCTGTTTTTT
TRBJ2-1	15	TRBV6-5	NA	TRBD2	CASSYSLAGGGEQFF	TGTGCCAGCAGTTACTCACTAGCGGGAGGGGGCGAGCAGTTCTTC
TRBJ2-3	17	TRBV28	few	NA	CASSRASPPTGTDTQYF	TGTGCCAGCAGCCGAGCGTCCCCCCCTACGGGCACAGATACGCAGTATTTT
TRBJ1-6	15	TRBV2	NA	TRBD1	CASTGQGANNSPLHF	TGTGCCAGCACCGGCCAGGGGGCTAATAATTCACCCCTCCACTTT
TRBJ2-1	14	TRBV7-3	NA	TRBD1	CASSLGQGAGEQFF	TGTGCCAGCAGCTTAGGACAGGGGGCTGGGGAGCAGTTCTTC
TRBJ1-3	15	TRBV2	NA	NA	CASSRTGTGRNTIYF	TGTGCCAGCAGCCGAACCGGGACTGGGAGAAACACCATATATTTT
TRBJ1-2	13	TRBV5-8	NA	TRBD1	CASSPRDRGGYTF	TGTGCCAGCAGCCCCCGGGACAGGGGTGGCTACACCTTC
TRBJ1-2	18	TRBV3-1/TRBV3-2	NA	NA	CASSHPRDGPTNDYGYTF	TGTGCCAGCAGCCACCCCCGGGACGGGCCTACCAATGACTATGGCTACACCTTC
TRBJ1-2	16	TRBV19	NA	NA	CASTLTDTFLAYGYTF	TGTGCCAGTACCTTGACAGACACCTTCTTAGCCTATGGCTACACCTTC
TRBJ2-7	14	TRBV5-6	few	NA	CASSLLATTYEQYF	TGTGCCAGCAGCTTGCTGGCGACTACCTACGAGCAGTACTTC
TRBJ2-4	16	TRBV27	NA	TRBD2	CASSSARTSGENIQYF	TGTGCCAGCAGTTCCGCGAGGACTAGCGGGGAAAACATTCAGTACTTC
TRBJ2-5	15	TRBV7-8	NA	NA	CASSPAQGNEETQYF	TGTGCCAGCAGCCCGGCGCAGGGAAACGAAGAGACCCAGTACTTC
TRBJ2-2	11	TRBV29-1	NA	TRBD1	CSGHRGGELFF	TGCAGCGGACACAGGGGCGGGGAGCTGTTTTTT